This T cell receptor beta chain was identified during a study of early stage breast cancer tumors (dated by TCRdb to 2016 to 2017). Regarding the complete study: Of the approximately 15 invasive breast tumors, approximately 11 were found to be estrogen receptor-positive, progesterone receptor-positive and HER2-negative. Most of the 12 ER+/PR+/HER2- tumors were invasive ductal carcinomas, while the other four were invasive lobular carcinomas. The average read coverage per sample was roughly 9.6-fold. Across all samples, 2 million to 3 million templates representing about 1 million unique clonotypes were detected. What the research found in general, with its limitations: Sequencing bulk genomic DNA from unsorted cells could not capture chain pairing or functional markers like CD4, CD8 and FOXP3. Analysis by tumor subtype was prevented by the small cohort size. Enriched TCRB sequences shared across patients were found to be mostly commonly generated sequences that were unlikely to play an important role in the tumor microenvironment. Compared with adjacent normal breast tissue, tumors had around 2.5-fold higher T cell density and higher clonality. Repertoires from blood and normal breast were more alike than repertoires from blood and tumor, and in about 90% of the 16 patients, comparing each tissue with blood separated tumor from normal.

The study profiled bulk TCR beta-chain repertoires in matched peripheral blood, tumor and adjacent normal breast tissue taken from around 15 patients with early-stage breast cancer. Before surgery, 5-10 mL of whole blood was collected into EDTA tubes and then processed within 2 hours. Peripheral blood mononuclear cells were isolated by Ficoll-Paque centrifugation in SepMate-50 tubes. PBMCs were cryopreserved in around 90% FBS with roughly 10% DMSO in aliquots of roughly 1.8 to 4.5 million cells and stored in liquid nitrogen. The Qiagen AllPrep DNA/RNA Mini kit was used for genomic DNA extraction. V has 4 bases trimmed and J has 0 bases trimmed; junction bases matching no gene number 8. From the germline V gene, CDR1 is SGHRS and CDR2 is YFSETQ. The CDR3 starts with the cysteine, ends with the phenylalanine, and has 17 residues. The read is trimmed to its CDR3 DNA, 51 bases read in frame from base 1.

On this clone itself: What antigen it recognizes has not been identified. No base quality values were provided; no much bigger clone lies one nucleotide off.

Each sample was amplified in two independent genomic DNA replicates, using roughly 0.51 ug for blood and approximately 1.6 ug for tumor or normal breast. TCRB sequencing of genomic DNA was carried out with the ImmunoSeq Intro kit according to the manufacturer's instructions. Multiplex PCR ran 25 to 35 cycles with proprietary primers and spike-in control sequences for absolute quantification. Single-end 150-bp reads were used to sequence an 87-bp fragment spanning the CDR3 plus the flanking V and J genes. Seven samples, each with two replicates, were multiplexed per lane of an Illumina MiSeq using version 3.0 chemistry. Under the source paper's analysis protocol: The vendor's proprietary pipeline handled the raw data processing, merging both replicates into a single result for each sample. To define clonotypes, the study grouped productive rearrangements that shared the V-gene family, CDR3 amino acid sequence and J-gene segment. Clonality was calculated as 1 minus the normalized Shannon entropy (Pielou evenness) of TCRB abundances. T cell density was estimated by dividing total templates by the number of input cells inferred from the DNA input amount. Recon, run with its default parameters, was used to estimate overall repertoire diversity and clonality. A clonotype was considered tumor-enriched if its abundance in tumor exceeded 0.1% and was at least 32-fold higher than its abundance in normal breast. TCRdb retrieved this table from immuneACCESS and kept in-frame rearrangements only. Not all clones are present; in checked studies, unresolved V genes account for under half, and no reason is known for the remainder. The V and J calls and the clone size are those of that table, but D and trimming were determined from the DNA. This sample lists around 50,000 clones; about 83% were detected once. 1.4% of the sample is taken by the ten largest.

This TCR was sampled from a person between 45 and 65 years old with breast cancer. Specimen: blood. The chain links TRBV5-1 with TRBJ2-3, with 10 middle bases fitting TRBD1. The bases read TGCGCCAGCAGCCCCGGGACAGGGGATATTAGCACAGATACGCAGTATTTT. Its product reads: CASSPGTGDISTDTQYF.